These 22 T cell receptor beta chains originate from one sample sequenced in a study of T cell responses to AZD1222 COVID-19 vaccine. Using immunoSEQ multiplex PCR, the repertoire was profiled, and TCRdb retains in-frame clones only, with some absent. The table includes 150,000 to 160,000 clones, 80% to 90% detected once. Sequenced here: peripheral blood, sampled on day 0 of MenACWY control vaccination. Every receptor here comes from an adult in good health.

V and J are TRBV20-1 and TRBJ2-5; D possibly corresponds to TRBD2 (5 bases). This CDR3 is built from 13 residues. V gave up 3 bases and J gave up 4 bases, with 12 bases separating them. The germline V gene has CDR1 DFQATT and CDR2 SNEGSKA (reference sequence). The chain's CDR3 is CSASPGTRETQYF. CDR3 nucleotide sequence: TGCAGTGCTAGTCCGGGAACACGAGAGACCCAGTACTTC.

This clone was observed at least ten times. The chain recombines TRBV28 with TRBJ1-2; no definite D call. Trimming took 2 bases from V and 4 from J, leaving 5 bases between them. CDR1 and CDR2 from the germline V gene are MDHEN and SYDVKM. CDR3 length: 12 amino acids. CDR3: CASSLRLYGYTF. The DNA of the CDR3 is TGTGCCAGCAGTTTAAGACTCTATGGCTACACCTTC.

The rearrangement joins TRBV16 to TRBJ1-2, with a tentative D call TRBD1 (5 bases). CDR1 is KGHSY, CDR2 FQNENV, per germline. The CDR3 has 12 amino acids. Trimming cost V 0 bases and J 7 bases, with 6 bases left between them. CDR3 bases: TGTGCCAGCAGCCAATCCAGGGTTGGCTACACCTTC. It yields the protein CASSQSRVGYTF.

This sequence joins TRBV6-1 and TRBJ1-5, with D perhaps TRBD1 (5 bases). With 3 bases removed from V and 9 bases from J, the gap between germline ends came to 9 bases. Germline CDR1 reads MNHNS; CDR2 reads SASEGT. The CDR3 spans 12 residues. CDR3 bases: TGTGCCAGCAGTGAGGGGGAAAGGCCCCAGCATTTT. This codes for CASSEGERPQHF.

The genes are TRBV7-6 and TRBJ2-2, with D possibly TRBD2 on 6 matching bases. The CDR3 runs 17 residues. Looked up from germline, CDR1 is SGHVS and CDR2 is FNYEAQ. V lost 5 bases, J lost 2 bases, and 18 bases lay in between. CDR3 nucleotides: TGTGCCAGCAGCCCCCCGGGACTCGATTCAAACACCGGGGAGCTGTTTTTT. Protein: CASSPPGLDSNTGELFF.

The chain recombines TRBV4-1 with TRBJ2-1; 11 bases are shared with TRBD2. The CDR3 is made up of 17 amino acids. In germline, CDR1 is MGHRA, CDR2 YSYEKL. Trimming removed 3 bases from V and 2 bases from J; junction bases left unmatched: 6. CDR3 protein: CASSQDLTSGAYNEQFF. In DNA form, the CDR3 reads TGCGCCAGCAGCCAGGACTTGACTAGCGGGGCCTACAATGAGCAGTTCTTC.

The CDR3 nucleotides are TGTGCCAGCAGCTTAGGGCCAGGGAAGCCCTACGAGCAGTACTTC. This gives the protein CASSLGPGKPYEQYF. The gene calls are TRBV11-3 and TRBJ2-7; tentative D call: TRBD1 (5 bases). Germline CDR1 reads SGHNT; CDR2 reads YENEEA. This CDR3 is 15 amino acids long. Trimming removed 1 base from V and 2 bases from J, with 12 bases in between.

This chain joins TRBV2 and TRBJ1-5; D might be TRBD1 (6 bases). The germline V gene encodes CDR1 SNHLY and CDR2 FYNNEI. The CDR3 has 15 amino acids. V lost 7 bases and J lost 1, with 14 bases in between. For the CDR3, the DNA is TGTGCCAGCACGGCGGGGGGCAAGAGCAATCAGCCCCAGCATTTT. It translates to CASTAGGKSNQPQHF.

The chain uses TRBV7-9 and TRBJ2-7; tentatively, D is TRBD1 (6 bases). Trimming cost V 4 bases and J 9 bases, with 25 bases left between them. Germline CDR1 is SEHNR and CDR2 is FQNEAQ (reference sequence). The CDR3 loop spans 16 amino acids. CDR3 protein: CASSSASGALNLAQYF. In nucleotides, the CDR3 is TGTGCCAGCAGCTCCGCTTCAGGGGCCCTTAACTTGGCGCAGTACTTC.

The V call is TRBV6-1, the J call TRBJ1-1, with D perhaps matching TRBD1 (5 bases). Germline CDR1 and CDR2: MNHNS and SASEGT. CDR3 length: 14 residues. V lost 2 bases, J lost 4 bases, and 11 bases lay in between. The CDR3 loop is CASSELSGPTEAFF. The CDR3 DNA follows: TGTGCCAGCAGTGAATTGTCAGGGCCCACTGAAGCTTTCTTT.

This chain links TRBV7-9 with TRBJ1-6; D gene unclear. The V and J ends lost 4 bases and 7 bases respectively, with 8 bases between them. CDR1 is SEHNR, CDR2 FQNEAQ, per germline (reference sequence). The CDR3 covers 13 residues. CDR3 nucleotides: TGTGCCAGCAGCTATGGGCTGAATTCACCCCTCCACTTT. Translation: CASSYGLNSPLHF.

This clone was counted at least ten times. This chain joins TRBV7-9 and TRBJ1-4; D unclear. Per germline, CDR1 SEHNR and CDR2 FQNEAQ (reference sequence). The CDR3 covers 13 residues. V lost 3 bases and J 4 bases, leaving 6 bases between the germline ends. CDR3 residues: CASSFMVNEKLFF. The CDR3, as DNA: TGTGCCAGCAGCTTCATGGTTAATGAAAAACTGTTTTTT.

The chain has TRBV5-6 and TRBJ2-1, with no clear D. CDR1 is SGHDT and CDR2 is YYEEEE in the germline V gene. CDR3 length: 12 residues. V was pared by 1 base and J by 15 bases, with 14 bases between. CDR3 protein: CASSLWLDQWFF. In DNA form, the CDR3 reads TGTGCCAGCAGCTTGTGGCTCGACCAGTGGTTCTTC.

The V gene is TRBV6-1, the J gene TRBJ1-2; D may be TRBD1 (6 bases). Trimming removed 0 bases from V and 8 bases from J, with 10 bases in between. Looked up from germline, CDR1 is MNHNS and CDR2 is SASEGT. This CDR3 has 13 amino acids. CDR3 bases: TGTGCCAGCAGTGAAGCTAGGGGGGAAGGCTACACCTTC. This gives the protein CASSEARGEGYTF.

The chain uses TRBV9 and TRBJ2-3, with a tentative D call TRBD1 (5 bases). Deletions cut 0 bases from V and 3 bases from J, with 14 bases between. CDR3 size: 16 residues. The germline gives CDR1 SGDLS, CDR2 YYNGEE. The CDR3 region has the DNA TGTGCCAGCAGCGTAGCCTCAGGGCGGTGGACAGATACGCAGTATTTT. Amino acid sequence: CASSVASGRWTDTQYF.

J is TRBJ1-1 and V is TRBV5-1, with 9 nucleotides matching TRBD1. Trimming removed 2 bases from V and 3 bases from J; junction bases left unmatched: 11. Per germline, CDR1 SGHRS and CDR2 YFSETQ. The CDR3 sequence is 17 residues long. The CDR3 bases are TGCGCCAGCAGCTTCCATCCAGCCTGGACAGGGGACACTGAAGCTTTCTTT. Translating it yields CASSFHPAWTGDTEAFF.

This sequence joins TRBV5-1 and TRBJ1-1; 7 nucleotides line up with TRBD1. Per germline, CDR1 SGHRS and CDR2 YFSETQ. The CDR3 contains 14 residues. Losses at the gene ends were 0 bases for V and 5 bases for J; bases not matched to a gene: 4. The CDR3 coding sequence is TGCGCCAGCAGCTTGGACCCAGGGGGTACTGAAGCTTTCTTT. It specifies CASSLDPGGTEAFF. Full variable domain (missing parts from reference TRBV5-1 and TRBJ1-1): KAGVTQTPRYLIKTRGQQVTLSCSPISGHRSVSWYQQTPGQGLQFLFEYFSETQRNKGNFPGRFSGRQFSNSRSEMNVSTLELGDSALYLCASSLDPGGTEAFFGQGTRLTVV.

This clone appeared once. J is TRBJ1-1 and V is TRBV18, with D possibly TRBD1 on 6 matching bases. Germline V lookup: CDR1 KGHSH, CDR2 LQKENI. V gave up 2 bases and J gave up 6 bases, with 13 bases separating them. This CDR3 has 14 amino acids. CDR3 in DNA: TGTGCCAGCTCACCATTACAGGGAATTCCTGAAGCTTTCTTT. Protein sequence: CASSPLQGIPEAFF.

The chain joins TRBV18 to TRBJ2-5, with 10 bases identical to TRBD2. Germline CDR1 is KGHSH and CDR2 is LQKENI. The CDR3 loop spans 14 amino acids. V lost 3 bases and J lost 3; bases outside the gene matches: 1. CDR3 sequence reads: CASSPLAGEETQYF. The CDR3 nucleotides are TGTGCCAGCTCACCCCTAGCGGGAGAAGAGACCCAGTACTTC.

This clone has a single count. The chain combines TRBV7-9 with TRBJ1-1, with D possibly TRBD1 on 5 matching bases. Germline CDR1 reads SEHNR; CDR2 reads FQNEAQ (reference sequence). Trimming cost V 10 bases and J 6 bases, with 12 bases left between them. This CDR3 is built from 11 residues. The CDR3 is CATTGGSEAFF. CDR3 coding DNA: TGTGCCACCACGGGGGGATCTGAAGCTTTCTTT.

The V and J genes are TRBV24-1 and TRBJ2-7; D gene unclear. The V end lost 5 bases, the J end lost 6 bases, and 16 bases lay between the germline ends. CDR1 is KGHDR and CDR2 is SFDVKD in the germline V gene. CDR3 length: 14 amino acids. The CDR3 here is CATSVSGATSEQYF. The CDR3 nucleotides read TGTGCCACCAGTGTTTCGGGCGCGACGTCCGAGCAGTACTTC.

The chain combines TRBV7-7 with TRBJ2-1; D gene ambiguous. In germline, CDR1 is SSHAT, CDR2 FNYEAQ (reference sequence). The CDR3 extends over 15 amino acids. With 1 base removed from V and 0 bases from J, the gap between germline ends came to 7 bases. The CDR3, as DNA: TGTGCCAGCAGCTTAGGGGTAGCCTCCTACAATGAGCAGTTCTTC. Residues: CASSLGVASYNEQFF.